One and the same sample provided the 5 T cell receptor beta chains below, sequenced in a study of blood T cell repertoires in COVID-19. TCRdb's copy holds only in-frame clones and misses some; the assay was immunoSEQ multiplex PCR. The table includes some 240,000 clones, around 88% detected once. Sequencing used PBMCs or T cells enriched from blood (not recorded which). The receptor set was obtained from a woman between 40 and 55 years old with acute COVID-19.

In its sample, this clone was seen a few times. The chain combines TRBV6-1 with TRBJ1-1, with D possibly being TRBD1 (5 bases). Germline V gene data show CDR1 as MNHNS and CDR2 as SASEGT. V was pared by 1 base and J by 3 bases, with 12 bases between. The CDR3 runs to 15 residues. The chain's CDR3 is CASSEVFRVYTEAFF. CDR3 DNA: TGTGCCAGCAGTGAAGTATTCAGGGTTTACACTGAAGCTTTCTTT.

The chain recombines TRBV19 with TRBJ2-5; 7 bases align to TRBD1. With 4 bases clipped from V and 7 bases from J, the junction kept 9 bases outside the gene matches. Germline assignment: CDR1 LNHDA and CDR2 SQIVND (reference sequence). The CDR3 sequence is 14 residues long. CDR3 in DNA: TGTGCCAGTAGTACCTCGACAGGGCTCGGGACCCAGTACTTC. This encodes CASSTSTGLGTQYF.

CDR3 nucleotide sequence: TGTGCCAGTACCCTAGAAACGGGAAACACCATATATTTT. It codes for CASTLETGNTIYF. The gene calls are TRBV19 and TRBJ1-3; D is uncertain. Germline CDR1 reads LNHDA; CDR2 reads SQIVND (reference sequence). Trimming removed 7 bases at V and 4 bases at J, with 11 bases between. The CDR3 covers 13 residues. Full variable domain (rest looked up from reference TRBV19 and TRBJ1-3): DGGITQSPKYLFRKEGQNVTLSCEQNLNHDAMYWYRQDPGQGLRLIYYSQIVNDFQKGDIAEGYSVSREKKESFPLTVTSAQKNPTAFYLCASTLETGNTIYFGEGSWLTVV.

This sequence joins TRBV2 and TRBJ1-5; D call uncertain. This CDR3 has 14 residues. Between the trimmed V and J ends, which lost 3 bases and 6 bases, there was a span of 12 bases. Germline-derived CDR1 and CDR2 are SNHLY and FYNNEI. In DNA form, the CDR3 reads TGTGCCAGCAGTGACTTGAGGATCGTTCAGCCCCAGCATTTT. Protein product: CASSDLRIVQPQHF. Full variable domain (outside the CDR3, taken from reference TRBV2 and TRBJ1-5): EPEVTQTPSHQVTQMGQEVILRCVPISNHLYFYWYRQILGQKVEFLVSFYNNEISEKSEIFDDQFSVERPDGSNFTLKIRSTKLEDSAMYFCASSDLRIVQPQHFGDGTRLSIL.

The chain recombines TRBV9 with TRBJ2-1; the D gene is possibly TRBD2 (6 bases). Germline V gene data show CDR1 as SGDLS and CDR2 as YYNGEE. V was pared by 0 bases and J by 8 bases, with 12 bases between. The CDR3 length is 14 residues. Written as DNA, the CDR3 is TGTGCCAGCAGCGTAGCCGGAGGGCCGGATGAGCAGTTCTTC. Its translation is CASSVAGGPDEQFF.